Sequencing of this TCR beta chain was carried out in a study of blood T cell repertoires in COVID-19. After removal of 5 bases from V and 4 bases from J, the junction contained 12 bases not matched to a gene. CDR3 length equals 16 residues. Looked up from germline, CDR1 is LNHDA and CDR2 is SQIVND (reference sequence). Generated by immunoSEQ multiplex PCR, the TCRdb table keeps only in-frame clones and is missing some. The table has approximately 300,000 clones, roughly 85% seen once. The chain carries TRBV19 and TRBJ1-1; 8 bases fit TRBD1. The receptor was isolated from a woman in her 30s who had been exposed to COVID-19. Sequencing was done on a sample of PBMCs or T cells enriched from blood (not recorded which). CDR3: CASSFRTGRMGTEAFF. DNA for the CDR3: TGTGCCAGTAGTTTCCGGACAGGGAGGATGGGCACTGAAGCTTTCTTT.